This T cell receptor beta chain was recorded in a study of monozygotic twins with inflammatory bowel disease. Each UMI, carrying a 6-nucleotide sample barcode, came from template switching. Researchers put TCRalpha and TCRbeta cDNA through two nested PCRs lasting roughly 15 and 9 cycles. Using the 5' RACE reads, TCRdb records one entry per CDR3 protein without DNA. Its table records hundreds of thousands of distinct CDR3 sequences. The CDR3 consists of 16 residues. Germline CDR1 LNHDA, CDR2 SQIVND (reference sequence). Sequencing was performed on blood. This clonotype was obtained from a human donor with ulcerative colitis or Crohn's disease, or a healthy co-twin of an affected twin (not recorded which). The V call is TRBV19, the J call TRBJ2-6; TCRdb indicates TRBD1, and absent DNA this call remains unverified. The CDR3 sequence is CATGDRGASGANVLTF. Filled out from reference TRBV19 and TRBJ2-6, the complete variable domain reads DGGITQSPKYLFRKEGQNVTLSCEQNLNHDAMYWYRQDPGQGLRLIYYSQIVNDFQKGDIAEGYSVSREKKESFPLTVTSAQKNPTAFYLCATGDRGASGANVLTFGAGSRLTVL.